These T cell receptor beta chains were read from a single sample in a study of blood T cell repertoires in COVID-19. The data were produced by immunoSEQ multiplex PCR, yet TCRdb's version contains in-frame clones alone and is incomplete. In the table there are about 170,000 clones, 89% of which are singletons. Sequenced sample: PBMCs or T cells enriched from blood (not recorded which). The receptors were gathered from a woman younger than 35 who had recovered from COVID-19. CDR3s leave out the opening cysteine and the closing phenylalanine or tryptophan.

cdr3_aa: SATSVGELF
v_call: TRBV20-1
j_call: TRBJ2-2

cdr3_aa: ASSVADYNEQF
v_call: TRBV9
j_call: TRBJ2-1

cdr3_aa: ASSSVGGDGTRRSNEKLF
v_call: TRBV11-3
j_call: TRBJ1-4

cdr3_aa: AWSVSTTPLH
v_call: TRBV30
j_call: TRBJ1-6

cdr3_aa: ASSPPRGSDEQY
v_call: TRBV5-1
j_call: TRBJ2-7

cdr3_aa: ASSWTGGDSGNTIY
v_call: TRBV7-9
j_call: TRBJ1-3

cdr3_aa: AWRQQASNTGELF
v_call: TRBV30
j_call: TRBJ2-2

cdr3_aa: AISEGLADTGELF
v_call: TRBV10-3
j_call: TRBJ2-2

cdr3_aa: ASSPSRLLATYNEQF
v_call: TRBV4-1
j_call: TRBJ2-1

cdr3_aa: ASSIYREGSYGYT
v_call: TRBV28
j_call: TRBJ1-2

cdr3_aa: ASSLFDRAADTQY
v_call: TRBV5-1
j_call: TRBJ2-3

cdr3_aa: ASSSGQSTGELF
v_call: TRBV5-1
j_call: TRBJ2-2

cdr3_aa: ASRRGLEAGELF
v_call: TRBV5-1
j_call: TRBJ2-2

cdr3_aa: ASTTASTLNSPLH
v_call: TRBV19
j_call: TRBJ1-6

cdr3_aa: SVGRGPQETQY
v_call: TRBV29-1
j_call: TRBJ2-5

cdr3_aa: ASSSFAGGTDTQY
v_call: TRBV5-4
j_call: TRBJ2-3

cdr3_aa: AISAGLAATNTGELF
v_call: TRBV10-3
j_call: TRBJ2-2

cdr3_aa: ASSAGNTEAF
v_call: TRBV10-2
j_call: TRBJ1-1

cdr3_aa: ASSYGEQETQY
v_call: TRBV6-2/TRBV6-3
j_call: TRBJ2-5

cdr3_aa: ASSLGAGGTSSTDTQY
v_call: TRBV5-1
j_call: TRBJ2-3

cdr3_aa: ASSFPGQGRLNTEAF
v_call: TRBV7-2
j_call: TRBJ1-1

cdr3_aa: ASILSGRQF
v_call: TRBV2
j_call: TRBJ2-1